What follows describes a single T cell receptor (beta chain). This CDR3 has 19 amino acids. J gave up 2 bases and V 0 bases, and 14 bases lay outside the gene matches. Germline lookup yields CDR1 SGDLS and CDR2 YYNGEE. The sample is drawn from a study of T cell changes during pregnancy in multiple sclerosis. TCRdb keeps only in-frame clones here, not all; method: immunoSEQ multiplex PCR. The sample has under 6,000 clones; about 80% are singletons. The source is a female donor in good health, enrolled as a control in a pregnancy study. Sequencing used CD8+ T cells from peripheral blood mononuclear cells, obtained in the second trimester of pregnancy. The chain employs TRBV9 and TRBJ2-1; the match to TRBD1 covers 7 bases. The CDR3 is CASSVGPGGIQNTYNEQFF. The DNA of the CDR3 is TGTGCCAGCAGCGTAGGGCCAGGGGGAATTCAAAACACCTACAATGAGCAGTTCTTC.